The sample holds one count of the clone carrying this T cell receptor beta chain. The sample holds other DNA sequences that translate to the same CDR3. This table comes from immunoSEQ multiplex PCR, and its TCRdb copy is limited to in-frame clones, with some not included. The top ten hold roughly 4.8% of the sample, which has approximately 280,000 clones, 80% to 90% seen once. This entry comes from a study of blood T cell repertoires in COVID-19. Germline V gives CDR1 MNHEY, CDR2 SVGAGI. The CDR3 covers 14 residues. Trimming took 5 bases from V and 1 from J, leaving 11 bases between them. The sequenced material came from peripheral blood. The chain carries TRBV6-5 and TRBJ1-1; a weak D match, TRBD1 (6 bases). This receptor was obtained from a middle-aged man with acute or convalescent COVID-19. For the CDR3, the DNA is TGTGCCAGCAGTCAACAGGGTCCGAACACTGAAGCTTTCTTT. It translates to CASSQQGPNTEAFF.